This paragraph reports one T cell receptor beta chain. This clone is a singleton in its sample. It has no known antigen specificity. Base-call qualities are not available, and no considerably larger clone is one nucleotide away. This specimen belongs to a study of blood T cell repertoires in COVID-19 (dated by TCRdb to between 2020 and 2021). Notes on the research overall: Samples from collaborators originated in the United States, Italy and Spain and spanned both the acute and convalescent phases of COVID-19. The prospective study material was composed of cDNA or gDNA derived from T cells, B-cell-depleted T cells, or PBMCs. Deeply sampled blood TCRbeta repertoires from subjects exposed to, actively infected with, or recovered from COVID-19 were included in the dataset. The repertoires were made available in a free public database intended to serve as a resource for research on the immune response to SARS-CoV-2. Samples came from the ongoing ImmuneRACE study (first 160 participants) plus 1,254 subjects from 6 global collaborators. The sample metadata nearly always contained a de-identified subject ID, COVID-19 status, age in years and sex. Where available, HLA class I and class II types were obtained from metadata supplied by the sample provider rather than from assay-based typing. Points the paper makes about the study in general: How much clinical and demographic metadata was included differed by source and by participant, and the metadata was provided uncurated.

The CDR3 sequence holds 19 residues, the cysteine and phenylalanine included. Here the CDR3 DNA is all that survives: 57 bases in frame from base 1. Trimmed from V: 3 bases; trimmed from J: 1 base; junction bases lacking a gene match: 13. CDR1 and CDR2 are read off the germline V gene as SGDLS and YYNGEE. TCRbeta CDR3 regions were amplified from genomic DNA using the immunoSEQ Assay, a bias-controlled multiplex PCR. Turning to the authors' computational methods: The number of nucleated cells in each sample was estimated from the amplification of reference gene primers within the assay. To quantify the absolute abundance of each unique TCRbeta CDR3 rearrangement, sequence reads were collapsed and filtered. Productive Simpson clonality was computed per sample as the square root of Simpson's diversity index over productive rearrangements. TCRdb's version of the immuneACCESS table is confined to in-frame rearrangements and falls short of the full clone set. An unresolved V gene accounts for under half of the shortfall where checked; the remainder is of unknown origin. V and J calls and clone size are as listed in that table; D and trimming were resolved from the DNA. This sample lists fewer than 650,000 clones; about 89% were detected once. Clones ranked in the top ten supply under 8.5% of the sample.

In Seattle, one collaborating source enrolled patients while the infection was active and tracked those patients longitudinally over the course of disease. Collaborating institutions collected whole blood in K2EDTA tubes following their own protocols. For TCRbeta analysis, collaborators shipped samples as frozen whole blood, isolated PBMCs, or DNA extracted from either of those sample types. The origin of this receptor is a woman in her 50s with COVID-19, enrolled during active disease. The sequencing input was peripheral blood. The sequence is built from TRBV9 and TRBJ2-6, with TRBD1 matching 7 junction bases. The nucleotides are TGTGCCAGCAGCGGCTTACTCGGGACAGCGATTTCTGGGGCCAACGTCCTGACTTTC. Translation gives CASSGLLGTAISGANVLTF.